A selection of T cell receptor beta chains follows, all from one sample in a study of PD-L1 blockade in urothelial cancer. TCRdb's table, derived via immunoSEQ multiplex PCR, lists solely in-frame clones and lacks some. This sample has over 65,000 clones, with roughly 90% found just once. The sequencing used PBMCs, collected around atezolizumab (anti-PD-L1) treatment. These receptors were collected from a man between 65 and 85 years old with urothelial cancer. The CDR3 runs from the conserved cysteine through the conserved F or W. Fields, in order: D gene, J gene, clone size, V gene, CDR3 DNA, CDR3 protein. A D gene is named only where the DNA matches it firmly. Clone size is shown for a subset of rows, as once, few, many or a class of expanded clone.

d_gene: -; j_gene: TRBJ1-2; abundance: -; v_gene: TRBV30; CDR3nt: TGTGCCTGGAGCTCAGTGGCCTATGGCTACACCTTC; CDR3aa: CAWSSVAYGYTF
d_gene: -; j_gene: TRBJ2-1; abundance: -; v_gene: TRBV5-4; CDR3nt: TGTGCCAGCAGCCCCGTTCCCCTTGTTGATGAGCAGTTCTTC; CDR3aa: CASSPVPLVDEQFF
d_gene: -; j_gene: TRBJ1-2; abundance: -; v_gene: TRBV29-1; CDR3nt: TGCAGCGTTCGACACAGAGCTAACTATGGCTACACCTTC; CDR3aa: CSVRHRANYGYTF
d_gene: TRBD1; j_gene: TRBJ1-2; abundance: once; v_gene: TRBV30; CDR3nt: TGTGCCTGGAGTCCCTATGGGACAGGCAATGGCTACACCTTC; CDR3aa: CAWSPYGTGNGYTF
d_gene: -; j_gene: TRBJ1-5; abundance: -; v_gene: TRBV5-6; CDR3nt: TGTGCCAGCAGCTTGGCAGGGAATCAGCCCCAGCATTTT; CDR3aa: CASSLAGNQPQHF
d_gene: TRBD1; j_gene: TRBJ1-1; abundance: -; v_gene: TRBV9; CDR3nt: TGTGCCAGCAGCGTGACAGGGGCGAGCACTGAAGCTTTCTTT; CDR3aa: CASSVTGASTEAFF
d_gene: TRBD1; j_gene: TRBJ2-1; abundance: -; v_gene: TRBV5-4; CDR3nt: TGTGCCAGCAGCCGGGACAGGGGGTCCTACAATGAGCAGTTCTTC; CDR3aa: CASSRDRGSYNEQFF
d_gene: -; j_gene: TRBJ1-3; abundance: -; v_gene: TRBV6-1; CDR3nt: TGTGCCAGCAGTGAAGTTTCGGTCTCTGGAAACACCATATATTTT; CDR3aa: CASSEVSVSGNTIYF
d_gene: -; j_gene: TRBJ2-3; abundance: -; v_gene: TRBV6-5; CDR3nt: TGTGCCAGCAGTTCGCCACAGGGACCCACGAATACGCAGTATTTT; CDR3aa: CASSSPQGPTNTQYF
d_gene: TRBD2; j_gene: TRBJ2-3; abundance: -; v_gene: TRBV15; CDR3nt: TGTGCCACCAGCCCTCTAGCGGGGCCCCGAGATACGCAGTATTTT; CDR3aa: CATSPLAGPRDTQYF
d_gene: TRBD2; j_gene: TRBJ2-7; abundance: -; v_gene: TRBV19; CDR3nt: TGTGCCAGTAGTAAGTCCGGGACTAGCGGGAGTTACGAGCAGTACTTC; CDR3aa: CASSKSGTSGSYEQYF
d_gene: -; j_gene: TRBJ2-3; abundance: -; v_gene: TRBV5-6; CDR3nt: TGTGCCAGCAGCTTGTTTACAGCGGCAGATACGCAGTATTTT; CDR3aa: CASSLFTAADTQYF
d_gene: -; j_gene: TRBJ1-1; abundance: few; v_gene: TRBV10-3; CDR3nt: TGTGCCATCAAGCCACAGGGCGGCACTGAAGCTTTCTTT; CDR3aa: CAIKPQGGTEAFF
d_gene: -; j_gene: TRBJ2-6; abundance: -; v_gene: TRBV9; CDR3nt: TGTGCCAGCAGCGTAGGGCACCGAACTAGCACAAGGGCCAACGTCCTGACTTTC; CDR3aa: CASSVGHRTSTRANVLTF
d_gene: TRBD1; j_gene: TRBJ2-7; abundance: -; v_gene: TRBV5-1; CDR3nt: TGCGCCAGCAGCCCGGGACAGGGGGCCCAAGGTTCCTACGAGCAGTACTTC; CDR3aa: CASSPGQGAQGSYEQYF
d_gene: TRBD2; j_gene: TRBJ2-7; abundance: -; v_gene: TRBV6-1; CDR3nt: TGTGCCAGCAGTTTAGCGGGAGCTGGCTACGAGCAGTACTTC; CDR3aa: CASSLAGAGYEQYF
d_gene: -; j_gene: TRBJ1-2; abundance: few; v_gene: TRBV18; CDR3nt: TGTGCCAGCTCACCACCGACCGGGACTAACTATGGCTACACCTTC; CDR3aa: CASSPPTGTNYGYTF
d_gene: TRBD1; j_gene: TRBJ2-5; abundance: -; v_gene: TRBV18; CDR3nt: TGTGCCAGCTCACCAGGACAGGCCCTACAAGAGACCCAGTACTTC; CDR3aa: CASSPGQALQETQYF
d_gene: -; j_gene: TRBJ2-7; abundance: -; v_gene: TRBV7-2; CDR3nt: TGTGCCAGCAGCTTCGGCCAGGGTTTTAACGAGCAGTACTTC; CDR3aa: CASSFGQGFNEQYF
d_gene: -; j_gene: TRBJ2-7; abundance: few; v_gene: TRBV11-2; CDR3nt: TGTGCCAGCAGCTCAAACAGGAAATCCTACGAGCAGTACTTC; CDR3aa: CASSSNRKSYEQYF
d_gene: TRBD1; j_gene: TRBJ2-7; abundance: once; v_gene: TRBV19; CDR3nt: TGTGCCAGTAGTATGGCCGCCGGGGCAGGGGGCGTCTACGAGCAGTACTTC; CDR3aa: CASSMAAGAGGVYEQYF
d_gene: TRBD1; j_gene: TRBJ1-5; abundance: -; v_gene: TRBV19; CDR3nt: TGTGCCAGCACCGGGACAGATAGCAATCAGCCCCAGCATTTT; CDR3aa: CASTGTDSNQPQHF
d_gene: -; j_gene: TRBJ1-3; abundance: -; v_gene: TRBV18; CDR3nt: TGTGCCAGCTCACCTTATAACTCTGGAAACACCATATATTTT; CDR3aa: CASSPYNSGNTIYF
d_gene: TRBD1; j_gene: TRBJ1-3; abundance: -; v_gene: TRBV28; CDR3nt: TGTGCCAGCAGGCCAGGACAGGAGGGAAACACCATATATTTT; CDR3aa: CASRPGQEGNTIYF
d_gene: -; j_gene: TRBJ1-2; abundance: -; v_gene: TRBV5-1; CDR3nt: TGCGCCAGCAGCTTGAAGCGGGGGGACTATGGCTACACCTTC; CDR3aa: CASSLKRGDYGYTF
d_gene: TRBD2; j_gene: TRBJ2-7; abundance: -; v_gene: TRBV27; CDR3nt: TGTGCCAGCAGTGCCACTAGCGGGAGTATCTACGAGCAGTACTTC; CDR3aa: CASSATSGSIYEQYF
d_gene: -; j_gene: TRBJ1-5; abundance: -; v_gene: TRBV5-1; CDR3nt: TGCGCCAGCAGCTTGGGAGAAATCAATCAGCCCCAGCATTTT; CDR3aa: CASSLGEINQPQHF
d_gene: -; j_gene: TRBJ2-7; abundance: -; v_gene: TRBV6-1; CDR3nt: TGTGCCAGCTCCCGGGGTACCCTCGGGGAGCAGTACTTC; CDR3aa: CASSRGTLGEQYF
d_gene: TRBD1; j_gene: TRBJ2-7; abundance: -; v_gene: TRBV15; CDR3nt: TGTGCCACCAGCAGACATACCGGGACAGGGGACTACGAGCAGTACTTC; CDR3aa: CATSRHTGTGDYEQYF
d_gene: TRBD2; j_gene: TRBJ2-1; abundance: -; v_gene: TRBV9; CDR3nt: TGTGCCAGCAGCGTAGGCGGGAGGGCGGACAATGAGCAGTTCTTC; CDR3aa: CASSVGGRADNEQFF
d_gene: -; j_gene: TRBJ2-1; abundance: -; v_gene: TRBV20-1; CDR3nt: TGCAGTGCTAGAGCGGGAACTGAGCAGTTCTTC; CDR3aa: CSARAGTEQFF
d_gene: TRBD1; j_gene: TRBJ1-1; abundance: -; v_gene: TRBV7-9; CDR3nt: TGTGCCAGCAGCTGGACAGGGGAGGCTGAAGCTTTCTTT; CDR3aa: CASSWTGEAEAFF
d_gene: -; j_gene: TRBJ1-1; abundance: -; v_gene: TRBV18; CDR3nt: TGTGCCAGCTCACAGGGGATTAACACTGAAGCTTTCTTT; CDR3aa: CASSQGINTEAFF
d_gene: -; j_gene: TRBJ2-1; abundance: -; v_gene: TRBV28; CDR3nt: TGTGCCAGCTCCCCTGGAGGCCGGAATGAGCAGTTCTTC; CDR3aa: CASSPGGRNEQFF
d_gene: TRBD2; j_gene: TRBJ2-7; abundance: -; v_gene: TRBV5-4; CDR3nt: TGTGCCAGCAGCTTGGCTAGCGGGAGGGCCGCCCACGAGCAGTACTTC; CDR3aa: CASSLASGRAAHEQYF
d_gene: TRBD1; j_gene: TRBJ2-7; abundance: -; v_gene: TRBV11-2; CDR3nt: TGTGCCAGCAGCTTAGTGGACAGGGGGCGATTGGGCGAGCAGTACTTC; CDR3aa: CASSLVDRGRLGEQYF
d_gene: -; j_gene: TRBJ2-3; abundance: -; v_gene: TRBV11-2; CDR3nt: TGTGCCAGCAGCTATAGAAGGGGGAGGGACACAGATACGCAGTATTTT; CDR3aa: CASSYRRGRDTDTQYF
d_gene: TRBD2; j_gene: TRBJ2-7; abundance: -; v_gene: TRBV6-1; CDR3nt: TGTGCCAGCAGTGGGGTAGCCGGGGGAGGGCCGGGGGAGCAGTACTTC; CDR3aa: CASSGVAGGGPGEQYF
d_gene: -; j_gene: TRBJ1-5; abundance: -; v_gene: TRBV27; CDR3nt: TGTGCCAGCAGCCGGCAGGGTCGGGGCAATCAGCCCCAGCATTTT; CDR3aa: CASSRQGRGNQPQHF
d_gene: TRBD2; j_gene: TRBJ2-1; abundance: -; v_gene: TRBV10-1; CDR3nt: TGCGCCAGCAGTGAGTCTGGGGCGGGAGGACCTACCAATGAGCAGTTCTTC; CDR3aa: CASSESGAGGPTNEQFF